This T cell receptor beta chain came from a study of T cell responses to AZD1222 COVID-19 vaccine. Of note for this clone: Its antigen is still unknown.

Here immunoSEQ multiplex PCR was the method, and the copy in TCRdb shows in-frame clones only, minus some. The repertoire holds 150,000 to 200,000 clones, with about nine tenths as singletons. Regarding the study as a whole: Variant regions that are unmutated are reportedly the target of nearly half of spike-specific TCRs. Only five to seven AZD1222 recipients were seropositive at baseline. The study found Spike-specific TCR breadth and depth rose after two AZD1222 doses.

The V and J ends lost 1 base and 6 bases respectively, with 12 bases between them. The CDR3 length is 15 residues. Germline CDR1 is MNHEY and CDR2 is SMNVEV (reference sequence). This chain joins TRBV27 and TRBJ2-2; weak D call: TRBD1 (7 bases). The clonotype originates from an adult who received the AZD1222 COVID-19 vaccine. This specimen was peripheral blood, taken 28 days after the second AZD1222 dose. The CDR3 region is CASSLYGRGAGELFF. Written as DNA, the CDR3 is TGTGCCAGCAGTTTATATGGCAGGGGGGCCGGGGAGCTGTTTTTT.